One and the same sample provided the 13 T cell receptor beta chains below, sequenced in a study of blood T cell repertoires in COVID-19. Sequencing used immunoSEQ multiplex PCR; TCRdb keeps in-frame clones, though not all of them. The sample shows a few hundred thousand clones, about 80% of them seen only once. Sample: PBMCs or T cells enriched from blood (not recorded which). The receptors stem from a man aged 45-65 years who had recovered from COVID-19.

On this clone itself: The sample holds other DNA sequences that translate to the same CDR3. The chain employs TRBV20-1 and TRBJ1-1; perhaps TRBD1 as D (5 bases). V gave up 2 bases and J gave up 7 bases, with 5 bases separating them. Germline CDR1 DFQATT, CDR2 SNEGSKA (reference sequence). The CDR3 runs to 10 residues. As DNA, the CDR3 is TGCAGTGCTAGAAGGGGTGAAGCTTTCTTT. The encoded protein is CSARRGEAFF.

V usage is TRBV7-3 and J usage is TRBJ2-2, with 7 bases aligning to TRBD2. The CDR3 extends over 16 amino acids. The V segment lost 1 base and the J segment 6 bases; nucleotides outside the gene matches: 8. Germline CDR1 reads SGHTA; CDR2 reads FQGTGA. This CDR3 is CASSLIPRGEAGELFF. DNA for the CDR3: TGTGCCAGCAGCTTAATCCCCCGGGGGGAGGCCGGGGAGCTGTTTTTT.

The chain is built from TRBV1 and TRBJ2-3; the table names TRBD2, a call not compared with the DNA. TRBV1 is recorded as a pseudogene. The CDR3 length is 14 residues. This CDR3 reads CTSSQSRRTDTQYF. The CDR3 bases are TGCACCAGCAGCCAATCTAGACGCACAGATACGCAGTATTTT.

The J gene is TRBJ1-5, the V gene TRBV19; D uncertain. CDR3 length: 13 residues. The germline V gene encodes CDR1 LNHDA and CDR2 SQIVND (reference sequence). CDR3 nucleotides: TGTTCTTCCGGCCGGAGGGACAATCAGCCCCAGCATTTT. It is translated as CSSGRRDNQPQHF.

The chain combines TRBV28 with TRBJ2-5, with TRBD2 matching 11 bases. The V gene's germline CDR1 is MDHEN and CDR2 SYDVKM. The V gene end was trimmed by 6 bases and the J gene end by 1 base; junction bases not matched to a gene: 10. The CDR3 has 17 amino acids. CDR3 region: CASRTSGSPRTQETQYF. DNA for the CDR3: TGTGCCAGCAGAACTAGCGGGAGCCCCCGTACCCAAGAGACCCAGTACTTC. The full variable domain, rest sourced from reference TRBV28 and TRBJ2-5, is DVKVTQSSRYLVKRTGEKVFLECVQDMDHENMFWYRQDPGLGLRLIYFSYDVKMKEKGDIPEGYSVSREKKERFSLILESASTNQTSMYLCASRTSGSPRTQETQYFGPGTRLLVL.

This CDR3 is CASSPLPGTGTYEQYF. The CDR3 DNA is TGCGCCAGCAGCCCCCTCCCGGGGACAGGGACTTACGAGCAGTACTTC. The rearrangement links TRBV5-1 to TRBJ2-7; 9 bases fit TRBD1. V shed 4 bases, J shed 4 bases, and the junction held 12 bases outside the gene matches. Germline V gene data show CDR1 as SGHRS and CDR2 as YFSETQ. This CDR3 is 16 amino acids long.

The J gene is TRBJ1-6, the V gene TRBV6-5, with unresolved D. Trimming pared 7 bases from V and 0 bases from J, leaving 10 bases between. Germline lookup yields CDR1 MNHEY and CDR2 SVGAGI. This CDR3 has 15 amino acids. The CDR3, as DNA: TGTGCCAGCAAAGCCGAGAGCTCCTATAATTCACCCCTCCACTTT. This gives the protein CASKAESSYNSPLHF.

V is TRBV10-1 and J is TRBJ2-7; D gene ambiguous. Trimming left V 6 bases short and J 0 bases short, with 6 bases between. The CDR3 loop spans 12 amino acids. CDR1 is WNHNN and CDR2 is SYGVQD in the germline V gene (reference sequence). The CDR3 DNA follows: TGCGCCAGCAGCCCGGGCTCCTACGAGCAGTACTTC. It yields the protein CASSPGSYEQYF.

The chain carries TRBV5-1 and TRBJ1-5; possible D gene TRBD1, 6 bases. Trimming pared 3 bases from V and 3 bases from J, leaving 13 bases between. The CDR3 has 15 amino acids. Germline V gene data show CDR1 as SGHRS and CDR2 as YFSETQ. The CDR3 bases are TGCGCCAGCAGCTCGACGACAGGTTACAATCAGCCCCAGCATTTT. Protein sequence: CASSSTTGYNQPQHF.

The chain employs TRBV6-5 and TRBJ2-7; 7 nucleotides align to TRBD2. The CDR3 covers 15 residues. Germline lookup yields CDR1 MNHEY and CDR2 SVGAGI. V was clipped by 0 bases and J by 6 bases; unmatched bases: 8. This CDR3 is CASSYSGAGVSEQYF. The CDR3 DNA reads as TGTGCCAGCAGTTACTCTGGGGCGGGAGTCAGCGAGCAGTACTTC.

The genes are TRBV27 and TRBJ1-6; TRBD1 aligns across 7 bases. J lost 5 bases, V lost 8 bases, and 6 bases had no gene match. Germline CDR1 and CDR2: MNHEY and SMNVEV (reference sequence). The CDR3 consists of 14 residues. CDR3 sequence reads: CASGRQGNNSPLHF. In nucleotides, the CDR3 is TGTGCCAGCGGCCGACAGGGCAATAATTCACCCCTCCACTTT.

CDR3: CASLSRNRENIQYF. DNA for the CDR3: TGTGCCAGCTTGTCGCGAAACAGGGAAAACATTCAGTACTTC. The gene calls are TRBV6-5 and TRBJ2-4; weak D call: TRBD1 (6 bases). The CDR3 covers 14 residues. CDR1 and CDR2 from the germline V gene are MNHEY and SVGAGI. The germline V and J ends were trimmed by 8 bases and 5 bases, with 16 bases remaining between them.

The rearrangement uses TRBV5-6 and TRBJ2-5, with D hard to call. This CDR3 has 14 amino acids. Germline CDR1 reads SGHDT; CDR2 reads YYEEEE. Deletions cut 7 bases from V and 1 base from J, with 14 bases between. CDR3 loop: CASPPVPTQETQYF. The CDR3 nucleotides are TGTGCCAGCCCTCCAGTACCAACCCAAGAGACCCAGTACTTC. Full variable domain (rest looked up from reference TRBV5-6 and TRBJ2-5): DAGVTQSPTHLIKTRGQQVTLRCSPKSGHDTVSWYQQALGQGPQFIFQYYEEEERQRGNFPDRFSGHQFPNYSSELNVNALLLGDSALYLCASPPVPTQETQYFGPGTRLLVL.